Described below is a single T cell receptor beta chain sequence and its context. As yet, its antigen is unknown. The protocol was immunoSEQ multiplex PCR, while the TCRdb copy is restricted to in-frame clones and leaves out a portion. The sample has over 100,000 clones, approximately 91% seen once. The data belong to a study of T cell responses to AZD1222 COVID-19 vaccine. Overall study results and limits: Repertoire sampling happened only post peak T cell response. Following two doses of AZD1222, Spike-specific TCR breadth and depth rose. Nearly half of unique spike-specific TCRs reportedly avoided B.1.351 and B.1.1.7 mutated regions. Baseline seropositivity occurred in only six AZD1222 recipients.

The CDR3 has 15 residues. The J segment lost 5 bases and the V segment lost 5 bases, leaving 8 bases of the junction unmatched. Per germline, CDR1 SGHTS and CDR2 YDEGEE. The chain combines TRBV5-8 with TRBJ1-5, with 9 bases identical to TRBD1. The starting material was peripheral blood, obtained 28 days after the second AZD1222 dose. The receptor comes from an adult who received the AZD1222 COVID-19 vaccine. CDR3: CASSTGTGRHQPQHF. CDR3 DNA: TGTGCCAGCAGTACCGGGACAGGGAGGCATCAGCCCCAGCATTTT.